Listed below are T cell receptor beta chains from one sample, sequenced in a study of regulatory dendritic cells for organ transplantation. Sequenced by immunoSEQ multiplex PCR; TCRdb stores in-frame clones only, minus some. The table has fewer than 25,000 clones, 74% seen once. Specimen: memory CD4+ T cells from blood. The receptors here all came from a human donor in good health. Each CDR3 is given with its conserved first and last residue. Each record gives: CDR3 protein, CDR3 DNA, D gene, J gene, V gene, clone size. The D gene is left open where the match is weak. Clone size is shown for a subset of rows, as once, few, many or a class of expanded clone.

CDR3: CASSLVRRDRGNIQYF; DNA: TGCGCCAGCAGCTTGGTAAGGCGGGACAGGGGCAACATTCAGTACTTC; D: TRBD1; J: TRBJ2-4; V: TRBV5-1; size: -
CDR3: CASSTGTGGRETQYF; DNA: TGTGCTAGCAGTACGGGAACGGGGGGGCGAGAGACCCAGTACTTC; D: TRBD2; J: TRBJ2-5; V: TRBV7-7; size: few
CDR3: CASSKRTPSQGHGYTF; DNA: TGTGCCAGCAGCAAAAGAACCCCCTCCCAGGGGCATGGCTACACCTTC; D: -; J: TRBJ1-2; V: TRBV21-1; size: -
CDR3: CASTPRGGLSNTGELFF; DNA: TGTGCCAGCACCCCCCGGGGAGGGCTATCGAACACCGGGGAGCTGTTTTTT; D: TRBD2; J: TRBJ2-2; V: TRBV2; size: -
CDR3: CASSPATPSTQYF; DNA: TGCGCCAGTAGCCCCGCGACTCCAAGTACGCAGTATTTT; D: -; J: TRBJ2-3; V: TRBV5-1; size: once
CDR3: CSVGPGRGEKLFF; DNA: TGCAGCGTTGGTCCGGGTAGGGGTGAAAAACTGTTTTTT; D: -; J: TRBJ1-4; V: TRBV29-1; size: -
CDR3: CASSAGQTDTQYF; DNA: TGTGCCAGTAGTGCTGGGCAGACAGATACGCAGTATTTT; D: -; J: TRBJ2-3; V: TRBV19; size: -
CDR3: CASSSTLATSYNEQFF; DNA: TGTGCCAGCAGCTCTACACTAGCAACCTCCTACAATGAGCAGTTCTTC; D: -; J: TRBJ2-1; V: TRBV9; size: -
CDR3: CASSLVVAGSGEKLFF; DNA: TGCGCCAGCAGCTTGGTGGTCGCAGGGTCAGGTGAAAAACTGTTTTTT; D: -; J: TRBJ1-4; V: TRBV5-1; size: -
CDR3: CASSSNGGAWTGELFF; DNA: TGTGCCAGCAGCTCAAACGGGGGGGCTTGGACCGGGGAGCTGTTTTTT; D: TRBD2; J: TRBJ2-2; V: TRBV11-1; size: -
CDR3: CASSAGQGMNTGELFF; DNA: TGTGCCAGCAGTGCCGGACAGGGGATGAACACCGGGGAGCTGTTTTTT; D: TRBD1; J: TRBJ2-2; V: TRBV5-5; size: -
CDR3: CASSMWAGRVENTEAFF; DNA: TGTGCCAGTAGTATGTGGGCAGGGCGAGTCGAGAACACTGAAGCTTTCTTT; D: -; J: TRBJ1-1; V: TRBV19; size: -
CDR3: CASSPRGSEEGETQYF; DNA: TGTGCCAGCAGCCCGCGAGGTAGCGAGGAAGGGGAGACCCAGTACTTC; D: -; J: TRBJ2-5; V: TRBV7-3; size: -
CDR3: CASRRTANTEAFF; DNA: TGTGCCAGCAGGCGGACTGCTAACACTGAAGCTTTCTTT; D: -; J: TRBJ1-1; V: TRBV7-9; size: -
CDR3: CASSLESGLGNTEAFF; DNA: TGTGCCAGCAGCTTAGAGTCAGGGCTAGGGAACACTGAAGCTTTCTTT; D: -; J: TRBJ1-1; V: TRBV5-6; size: -
CDR3: CASSDGLAGGNEQYF; DNA: TGCGCCAGCAGCGACGGACTAGCGGGGGGAAACGAGCAGTACTTC; D: TRBD2; J: TRBJ2-7; V: TRBV5-1; size: -
CDR3: CASTIQGGWGTEAFF; DNA: TGCGCCAGCACCATACAGGGGGGCTGGGGCACTGAAGCTTTCTTT; D: TRBD1; J: TRBJ1-1; V: TRBV5-1; size: -
CDR3: CATSRDLLSTDTQYF; DNA: TGTGCCACCAGCAGAGACCTTTTGAGCACAGATACGCAGTATTTT; D: -; J: TRBJ2-3; V: TRBV15; size: -
CDR3: CASSDSSGGAETQYF; DNA: TGTGCCAGCAGTGATTCTAGCGGGGGAGCAGAGACCCAGTACTTC; D: TRBD2; J: TRBJ2-5; V: TRBV2; size: -
CDR3: CASSPKQAYDTDTQYF; DNA: TGTGCCAGCAGTCCCAAACAGGCTTACGACACAGATACGCAGTATTTT; D: -; J: TRBJ2-3; V: TRBV6-4; size: -
CDR3: CASSFSGGHTDTQYF; DNA: TGCGCCAGCAGCTTTAGCGGGGGGCACACAGATACGCAGTATTTT; D: TRBD2; J: TRBJ2-3; V: TRBV5-1; size: -
CDR3: CASSQEPRDQPQHF; DNA: TGTGCCAGCAGCCAAGAGCCCAGGGATCAGCCCCAGCATTTT; D: -; J: TRBJ1-5; V: TRBV4-2; size: few
CDR3: CASSGAQAADTEAFF; DNA: TGTGCCAGCAGCGGCGCACAGGCGGCGGACACTGAAGCTTTCTTT; D: -; J: TRBJ1-1; V: TRBV28; size: -
CDR3: CASSVSGGLNYGYTF; DNA: TGTGCCAGCAGCGTATCTGGGGGACTAAACTATGGCTACACCTTC; D: -; J: TRBJ1-2; V: TRBV9; size: -
CDR3: CASSPGLAGGKYQETQYF; DNA: TGCGCCAGCAGCCCGGGACTAGCGGGGGGGAAGTACCAAGAGACCCAGTACTTC; D: TRBD2; J: TRBJ2-5; V: TRBV5-1; size: -
CDR3: CASSPRTSTGELFF; DNA: TGTGCCAGCAGCCCCAGGACTAGCACCGGGGAGCTGTTTTTT; D: TRBD2; J: TRBJ2-2; V: TRBV5-4; size: -
CDR3: CASSQVSPTAGTGGSGANVLTF; DNA: TGTGCCAGCAGCCAAGTTTCCCCAACTGCCGGGACAGGGGGCTCTGGGGCCAACGTCCTGACTTTC; D: TRBD1; J: TRBJ2-6; V: TRBV4-2; size: -
CDR3: CASSIQGAGGNQPQHF; DNA: TGTGCCAGCAGTATACAGGGGGCTGGTGGCAATCAGCCCCAGCATTTT; D: TRBD1; J: TRBJ1-5; V: TRBV2; size: -
CDR3: CASSERSSREKLFF; DNA: TGTGCCAGCAGCGAAAGATCTTCTAGGGAAAAACTGTTTTTT; D: -; J: TRBJ1-4; V: TRBV9; size: -
CDR3: CASSLRVSTDTQYF; DNA: TGTGCCAGCAGTCTCAGGGTTAGCACAGATACGCAGTATTTT; D: -; J: TRBJ2-3; V: TRBV14; size: few
CDR3: CASSQDGQDNSNYGYTF; DNA: TGTGCCAGCAGCCAAGATGGACAGGACAATTCTAACTATGGCTACACCTTC; D: TRBD1; J: TRBJ1-2; V: TRBV4-2; size: -
CDR3: CASSPGLAGVIEQFF; DNA: TGTGCCAGCAGCCCCGGACTAGCGGGAGTAATTGAGCAGTTCTTC; D: TRBD2; J: TRBJ2-1; V: TRBV7-3; size: -
CDR3: CASSVVTGYSNQPQHF; DNA: TGTGCCAGCAGTGTAGTAACAGGGTATAGCAATCAGCCCCAGCATTTT; D: -; J: TRBJ1-5; V: TRBV6-1; size: -
CDR3: CASSPSLRPGQAYGYTF; DNA: TGTGCCAGCTCACCAAGTCTTAGACCGGGACAGGCCTATGGCTACACCTTC; D: TRBD1; J: TRBJ1-2; V: TRBV18; size: -
CDR3: CASSVRTGENYGYTF; DNA: TGTGCCAGCAGCGTTAGGACAGGGGAGAACTATGGCTACACCTTC; D: TRBD1; J: TRBJ1-2; V: TRBV7-2; size: once
CDR3: CASSTGASFHTEAFF; DNA: TGTGCCAGTAGTACCGGAGCCTCCTTCCACACTGAAGCTTTCTTT; D: -; J: TRBJ1-1; V: TRBV19; size: -
CDR3: CASSEGRQGYSYNEQFF; DNA: TGCGCCAGCAGTGAGGGGCGACAGGGCTACTCCTACAATGAGCAGTTCTTC; D: TRBD1; J: TRBJ2-1; V: TRBV10-2; size: -
CDR3: CASSQDGAGAWNEQYF; DNA: TGTGCCAGCAGCCAAGATGGGGCAGGGGCTTGGAACGAGCAGTACTTC; D: -; J: TRBJ2-7; V: TRBV4-2; size: -
CDR3: CASSRAGFADTQYF; DNA: TGTGCCAGCTCAAGAGCGGGGTTTGCAGATACGCAGTATTTT; D: TRBD2; J: TRBJ2-3; V: TRBV6-1; size: -
CDR3: CASSVVLAGHQFF; DNA: TGTGCCAGCAGCGTAGTGTTAGCGGGGCACCAGTTCTTC; D: TRBD2; J: TRBJ2-1; V: TRBV9; size: -
CDR3: CASSSGDTEAFF; DNA: TGTGCCAGCTCATCGGGGGACACTGAAGCTTTCTTT; D: -; J: TRBJ1-1; V: TRBV18; size: -
CDR3: CASSLGGGSTDTQYF; DNA: TGTGCCAGCAGCTTGGGCGGGGGAAGCACAGATACGCAGTATTTT; D: TRBD2; J: TRBJ2-3; V: TRBV5-8; size: -
CDR3: CASSERLYGYTF; DNA: TGTGCCAGCAGTGAAAGACTCTATGGCTACACCTTC; D: -; J: TRBJ1-2; V: TRBV6-1; size: once
CDR3: CATRESYNSPLHF; DNA: TGTGCCACCCGGGAGTCCTATAATTCACCCCTCCACTTT; D: -; J: TRBJ1-6; V: TRBV6-1; size: few
CDR3: CASSLGQGSQPQHF; DNA: TGCGCCAGCAGCTTGGGACAGGGTAGTCAGCCCCAGCATTTT; D: TRBD1; J: TRBJ1-5; V: TRBV5-1; size: -
CDR3: CASSSAARAGNTIYF; DNA: TGTGCCAGCAGCTCGGCGGCCAGGGCCGGAAACACCATATATTTT; D: -; J: TRBJ1-3; V: TRBV11-1; size: once
CDR3: CASRDQRSGTEAFF; DNA: TGCGCCAGCAGGGATCAGAGGTCGGGCACTGAAGCTTTCTTT; D: -; J: TRBJ1-1; V: TRBV5-1; size: -
CDR3: CASSLTPQASGANVLTF; DNA: TGTGCCAGCAGCTTAACCCCACAGGCCTCTGGGGCCAACGTCCTGACTTTC; D: -; J: TRBJ2-6; V: TRBV7-3; size: -
CDR3: CASSRSSGELFF; DNA: TGTGCTAGCAGCAGGAGTTCCGGGGAGCTGTTTTTT; D: -; J: TRBJ2-2; V: TRBV7-7; size: -
CDR3: CASSEALLPGVPYNEQFF; DNA: TGTGCCAGCAGTGAAGCGCTTCTTCCGGGGGTACCCTACAATGAGCAGTTCTTC; D: -; J: TRBJ2-1; V: TRBV2; size: -
CDR3: CASSAAGDLSYNEQFF; DNA: TGTGCCAGCAGCGCAGCGGGGGACCTCTCCTACAATGAGCAGTTCTTC; D: TRBD2; J: TRBJ2-1; V: TRBV11-3; size: -
CDR3: CASGLGTGGRDGYTF; DNA: TGTGCTAGTGGTTTGGGTACAGGGGGGCGAGATGGCTACACCTTC; D: TRBD1; J: TRBJ1-2; V: TRBV12-5; size: -
CDR3: CASSQGPRGDEQYF; DNA: TGTGCCAGCAGCCAAGGTCCCAGGGGGGACGAGCAGTACTTC; D: -; J: TRBJ2-7; V: TRBV4-2; size: -
CDR3: CASSLVVRANYGYTF; DNA: TGTGCCAGCAGCTTAGTAGTGAGAGCTAACTATGGCTACACCTTC; D: -; J: TRBJ1-2; V: TRBV7-2; size: -
CDR3: CASSSRRGTYEQYF; DNA: TGTGCCAGCAGCTCGAGGAGGGGTACCTACGAGCAGTACTTC; D: -; J: TRBJ2-7; V: TRBV5-6; size: -
CDR3: CASSQFNYGYTF; DNA: TGTGCCAGCAGCCAATTTAACTATGGCTACACCTTC; D: -; J: TRBJ1-2; V: TRBV11-2; size: -
CDR3: CASSFTGNSDTQYF; DNA: TGTGCCAGCAGCTTCACAGGGAATTCAGATACGCAGTATTTT; D: -; J: TRBJ2-3; V: TRBV7-8; size: -
CDR3: CASSPGGGVETQYF; DNA: TGTGCCAGCAGCCCTGGGGGAGGGGTGGAGACCCAGTACTTC; D: TRBD2; J: TRBJ2-5; V: TRBV7-2; size: -
CDR3: CASSPDGSSGNTIYF; DNA: TGTGCCAGCAGTCCTGACGGGAGCTCTGGAAACACCATATATTTT; D: -; J: TRBJ1-3; V: TRBV6-6; size: -
CDR3: CASSEGPGLYGYTF; DNA: TGTGCCAGCAGCGAAGGGCCAGGGCTCTATGGCTACACCTTC; D: -; J: TRBJ1-2; V: TRBV11-3; size: once